This TCR beta chain was observed in a study of shared T cell receptors in the human thymus. Profiling relied on immunoSEQ multiplex PCR, and the TCRdb table lists in-frame clones only, not all of them. The table shows roughly 710,000 clones, with 70% to 90% occurring only once. The germline CDR1 and CDR2 sequences are SGHKS and YYEKEE (reference sequence). V lost 4 bases and J lost 5; bases outside the gene matches: 8. The CDR3 consists of 14 residues. A further study also used this sample, focusing on human thymus T cells. That work contributes: There appeared to be biased usage of V and J genes in thymic and blood repertoires.

The source is a girl under three years old with a congenital heart defect. The J gene is TRBJ2-7, the V gene TRBV5-5; TRBD1 aligns across 8 bases. Input material: thymocytes. The CDR3 nucleotides read TGTGCCAGCAGCCTTCTTCAGGGGGCCCACGAGCAGTACTTC. It yields the protein CASSLLQGAHEQYF.